This T cell receptor (beta chain) was sequenced during a study of monozygotic twins with inflammatory bowel disease. Study-level results: Varied immunosuppressive treatments among patients may have increased repertoire variability.

With respect to this clonotype: The antigen remains undetermined.

UMIs that had a 6-nucleotide sample barcode were put in using template switching. Researchers put TCRalpha and TCRbeta cDNA through two nested PCRs lasting around 15 and 10 cycles. TCRdb reprocessed the 5' RACE reads, with one entry per CDR3 protein and no DNA. This repertoire includes 300,000 to 450,000 distinct CDR3 sequences. The total RNA came straight from whole blood, and T cells were not sorted beforehand. The CDR3 totals 15 residues. Germline V gives CDR1 SGHNT, CDR2 YYREEE (reference sequence). The chain carries TRBV5-4 and TRBJ2-5; with no DNA, the TCRdb D assignment of TRBD2 cannot be verified. The source material was blood. The origin of this receptor is a human donor with ulcerative colitis or Crohn's disease, or a healthy co-twin of an affected twin (not recorded which). This chain's CDR3 is CASSPGGSHQETQYF.